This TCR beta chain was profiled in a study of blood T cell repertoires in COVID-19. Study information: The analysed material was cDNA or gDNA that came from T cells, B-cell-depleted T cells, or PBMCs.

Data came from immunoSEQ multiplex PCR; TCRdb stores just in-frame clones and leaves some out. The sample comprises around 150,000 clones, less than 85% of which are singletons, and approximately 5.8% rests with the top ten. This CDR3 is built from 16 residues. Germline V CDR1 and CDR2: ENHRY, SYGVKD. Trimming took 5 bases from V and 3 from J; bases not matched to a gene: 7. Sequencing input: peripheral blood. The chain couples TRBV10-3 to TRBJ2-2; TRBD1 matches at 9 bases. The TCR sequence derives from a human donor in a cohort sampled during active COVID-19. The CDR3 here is CAISKQGAPDTGELFF. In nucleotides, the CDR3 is TGTGCCATCAGTAAACAGGGGGCGCCGGACACCGGGGAGCTGTTTTTT.